These T cell receptor beta chains were read from a single sample in a study of T cell repertoires in cytomegalovirus infection. Via MiXCR, TCRdb re-called the reads, giving one row per CDR3 protein. The repertoire holds about 530,000 distinct CDR3 sequences, with 26% as singletons. The sample consisted of PBMCs. The receptors derive from a human donor in good health (CMV status not recorded). Some clones in this sample may be carry-over from other donors' samples. The CDR3 runs from the conserved cysteine through the conserved F or W. Fields, in order: J gene, V gene, D gene, clone size, CDR3 DNA, CDR3 protein. D genes are given only for firm matches. Not all rows give a size; the values are once, few, many and, for expanded clones, a class.

j_call: TRBJ1-1; v_call: TRBV29-1; d_call: .; clone_size: once; cdr3_nt: TGCAGCGGTTATTCCAGGGGCGGCGCCACTGAAGCTTTCTTT; cdr3_aa: CSGYSRGGATEAFF
j_call: TRBJ2-5; v_call: TRBV10-3; d_call: TRBD1; clone_size: .; cdr3_nt: TGTGCCACCTCCCGGGACAGGGGTTTAGAGACCCAGTACTTC; cdr3_aa: CATSRDRGLETQYF
j_call: TRBJ1-4; v_call: TRBV19; d_call: .; clone_size: .; cdr3_nt: TGTGCCAGTACTTCGAGGGAGTCCACTAATGAAAAACTGTTTTTT; cdr3_aa: CASTSRESTNEKLFF
j_call: TRBJ2-3; v_call: TRBV19; d_call: TRBD2; clone_size: .; cdr3_nt: TGTGCCAGTACACCTTGGTTTCTAGCGGGAGTTGAGACAGATACGCAGTATTTT; cdr3_aa: CASTPWFLAGVETDTQYF
j_call: TRBJ1-2; v_call: TRBV28; d_call: .; clone_size: .; cdr3_nt: TGTGCCAGCAGTTTAGAGTGGGGGGTTAGGCGCTACACCTTC; cdr3_aa: CASSLEWGVRRYTF
j_call: TRBJ1-4; v_call: TRBV20-1; d_call: TRBD1; clone_size: once; cdr3_nt: TGCAGTGCCGGGACAGGCCCAGCTAATGAAAAACTGTTTTTT; cdr3_aa: CSAGTGPANEKLFF
j_call: TRBJ2-4; v_call: TRBV9; d_call: .; clone_size: .; cdr3_nt: TGTGCCAGCAGCGTAGCTACCGCCGGAAACATTCAGTACTTC; cdr3_aa: CASSVATAGNIQYF
j_call: TRBJ1-1; v_call: TRBV28; d_call: .; clone_size: .; cdr3_nt: TGTGCCAGCATCATTGGGGGGGGCTCAGTGGGACACACTGAAGCTTTCTTT; cdr3_aa: CASIIGGGSVGHTEAFF
j_call: TRBJ1-2; v_call: TRBV9; d_call: .; clone_size: .; cdr3_nt: TGTGCCAGCAGCGTCGACGGAGAAGCTAACTATGGCTACACCTTC; cdr3_aa: CASSVDGEANYGYTF
j_call: TRBJ2-1; v_call: TRBV4-1; d_call: .; clone_size: .; cdr3_nt: TGTGCCAGCAGCCAAGATCCCCGGGACAATGAGCAGTTCTTC; cdr3_aa: CASSQDPRDNEQFF
j_call: TRBJ2-3; v_call: TRBV7-2; d_call: .; clone_size: once; cdr3_nt: TGTGCCAGCAGCTCGCTCCTCACAGATACGCAGTATTTT; cdr3_aa: CASSSLLTDTQYF
j_call: TRBJ2-5; v_call: TRBV10-3; d_call: TRBD1; clone_size: .; cdr3_nt: TGTGCCATCAGTCCCTCGGGGACAGGGGGCGCAGAGACCCAGTACTTC; cdr3_aa: CAISPSGTGGAETQYF
j_call: TRBJ1-2; v_call: TRBV20-1; d_call: .; clone_size: few; cdr3_nt: TGCAGTGCTGGGGGTATCACAGTACCCTATGGCTACACCTTC; cdr3_aa: CSAGGITVPYGYTF
j_call: TRBJ1-2; v_call: TRBV10-3; d_call: .; clone_size: .; cdr3_nt: TGTGCCATCTCGAGCGGACCGAGTGGCAACTATGGCTACACCTTC; cdr3_aa: CAISSGPSGNYGYTF
j_call: TRBJ1-6; v_call: TRBV7-6; d_call: .; clone_size: .; cdr3_nt: TGTGCCAGCAGCGCCCGACAGTTGGCGCCCCTCCACTTT; cdr3_aa: CASSARQLAPLHF
j_call: TRBJ2-5; v_call: TRBV4-1; d_call: .; clone_size: few; cdr3_nt: TGCGCCAGCAGCCCGCACCCAGAGACCCAAGAGACCCAGTACTTC; cdr3_aa: CASSPHPETQETQYF
j_call: TRBJ1-4; v_call: TRBV19; d_call: .; clone_size: .; cdr3_nt: TGTGCCAGTAGTTTGGGGCGACGACAGGACGGGGAAAAACTGTTTTTT; cdr3_aa: CASSLGRRQDGEKLFF
j_call: TRBJ2-3; v_call: TRBV2; d_call: TRBD2; clone_size: .; cdr3_nt: TGTGCCAGCAGTATCATAGCGGGAGGGCCGATGGATACGCAGTATTTT; cdr3_aa: CASSIIAGGPMDTQYF
j_call: TRBJ2-7; v_call: TRBV7-6; d_call: TRBD2; clone_size: many; cdr3_nt: TGTGCCAGCAGCGCGGGGGAGGGCCTTGGCCGCTACGAGCAGTACTTC; cdr3_aa: CASSAGEGLGRYEQYF
j_call: TRBJ2-3; v_call: TRBV6-1; d_call: .; clone_size: many; cdr3_nt: TGTGCCAGCAGTGGGGAGGGACAGCCCCCAGATACGCAGTATTTT; cdr3_aa: CASSGEGQPPDTQYF
j_call: TRBJ1-6; v_call: TRBV7-8; d_call: .; clone_size: many; cdr3_nt: TGTGCCAGCAGCTTAGCGCCGGAATCACCCCTCCACTTT; cdr3_aa: CASSLAPESPLHF
j_call: TRBJ2-7; v_call: TRBV7-2; d_call: .; clone_size: many; cdr3_nt: TGTGCCAGCAGCTATAGTCCCGGCGAGCAGTACTTC; cdr3_aa: CASSYSPGEQYF
j_call: TRBJ2-1; v_call: TRBV7-9; d_call: TRBD2; clone_size: .; cdr3_nt: TGTGCCAGCAGCTACCCCCAGGGACTAGTATCCCACAATGAGCAGTTCTTC; cdr3_aa: CASSYPQGLVSHNEQFF
j_call: TRBJ2-1; v_call: TRBV24-1; d_call: .; clone_size: .; cdr3_nt: TGTGCCACCAGTGATTGGGGTAGCGGAGATTACAATGAGCAGTTCTTC; cdr3_aa: CATSDWGSGDYNEQFF
j_call: TRBJ1-2; v_call: TRBV12-5; d_call: .; clone_size: .; cdr3_nt: TGTGCTAGTGGTTTGGTACAGACGTTCCATGGCTACACCTTC; cdr3_aa: CASGLVQTFHGYTF
j_call: TRBJ2-1; v_call: TRBV7-2; d_call: .; clone_size: .; cdr3_nt: TGTGCCAGCAGCCGAAGGGCCCCAGGCGGTAATGAGCAGTTCTTC; cdr3_aa: CASSRRAPGGNEQFF
j_call: TRBJ1-5; v_call: TRBV5-1; d_call: .; clone_size: .; cdr3_nt: TGCGCCAGCAGCTTAAGTGGGATAAACAATCAGCCCCAGCATTTT; cdr3_aa: CASSLSGINNQPQHF
j_call: TRBJ2-5; v_call: TRBV12-3/TRBV12-4; d_call: TRBD2; clone_size: few; cdr3_nt: TGTGCCAGCAGTTCCACTAGCGGGAGGGCGTGGGAGACCCAGTACTTC; cdr3_aa: CASSSTSGRAWETQYF
j_call: TRBJ1-1; v_call: TRBV19; d_call: .; clone_size: .; cdr3_nt: TGTGCCAGTAGTGGTCCAGGACTTGAAGCTTTCTTT; cdr3_aa: CASSGPGLEAFF
j_call: TRBJ2-7; v_call: TRBV7-6; d_call: TRBD1; clone_size: many; cdr3_nt: TGTGCCACCCACCCGGGACAGGGTTCCCACGAGCAGTACTTC; cdr3_aa: CATHPGQGSHEQYF
j_call: TRBJ2-3; v_call: TRBV6-2/TRBV6-3; d_call: .; clone_size: .; cdr3_nt: TGTGCCAGTGGGAGACCGGGACTCACCACAGATACGCAGTATTTT; cdr3_aa: CASGRPGLTTDTQYF
j_call: TRBJ2-2; v_call: TRBV27; d_call: TRBD1; clone_size: .; cdr3_nt: TGTGCCAGCAGTTCGAGGGGGCCGGGCGGGGAGCTGTTTTTT; cdr3_aa: CASSSRGPGGELFF
j_call: TRBJ1-1; v_call: TRBV5-4; d_call: .; clone_size: .; cdr3_nt: TGTGCCAGCAGCTTCGCAGGACGTACTGAAGCTTTCTTT; cdr3_aa: CASSFAGRTEAFF
j_call: TRBJ2-1; v_call: TRBV12-3/TRBV12-4; d_call: TRBD2; clone_size: .; cdr3_nt: TGTGCCAGCAGTCACCTGAGCGGGAGTACCTACAATGAGCAGTTCTTC; cdr3_aa: CASSHLSGSTYNEQFF
j_call: TRBJ1-4; v_call: TRBV19; d_call: .; clone_size: few; cdr3_nt: TGTGCCAGTAGCCTCCAGGGACCTAATGAAAAACTGTTTTTT; cdr3_aa: CASSLQGPNEKLFF
j_call: TRBJ2-1; v_call: TRBV27; d_call: TRBD2; clone_size: few; cdr3_nt: TGTGCCAGCAGTACCTGGACTAGCGGGAGGTCCTACAATGAGCAGTTCTTC; cdr3_aa: CASSTWTSGRSYNEQFF
j_call: TRBJ1-1; v_call: TRBV7-2; d_call: TRBD1; clone_size: many; cdr3_nt: TGTGCCAGCAGCAAAGGGGCAGGGGGATCTGAAGCTTTCTTT; cdr3_aa: CASSKGAGGSEAFF
j_call: TRBJ2-3; v_call: TRBV4-1; d_call: TRBD2; clone_size: .; cdr3_nt: TGCGCCAGCAGCTCCGACCCTTCGACTAGCGGGGCCACAGATACGCAGTATTTT; cdr3_aa: CASSSDPSTSGATDTQYF
j_call: TRBJ1-2; v_call: TRBV20-1; d_call: .; clone_size: few; cdr3_nt: TGCAGTGCCAAAATTACGCCGGGACAAGATAGCTGGCGGAGGTATGGCTACACCTTC; cdr3_aa: CSAKITPGQDSWRRYGYTF
j_call: TRBJ1-6; v_call: TRBV6-1; d_call: .; clone_size: few; cdr3_nt: TGTGCCAGCAGGACAGCCAATTCACCCCTCCACTTT; cdr3_aa: CASRTANSPLHF
j_call: TRBJ2-7; v_call: TRBV6-1; d_call: TRBD1; clone_size: few; cdr3_nt: TGTGCCAGCAGTGTAGACAGGGGGAACGAGCAGTACTTC; cdr3_aa: CASSVDRGNEQYF
j_call: TRBJ2-1; v_call: TRBV7-2; d_call: TRBD2; clone_size: many; cdr3_nt: TGTGCCAGCAGCCCTTGGACTAGCGGGAGGGGTGAGCAGTTCTTC; cdr3_aa: CASSPWTSGRGEQFF
j_call: TRBJ2-1; v_call: TRBV7-2; d_call: .; clone_size: few; cdr3_nt: TGTGCCAGCAGCTTAGGGCAGCCAAGCTCCTACAATGAGCAGTTCTTC; cdr3_aa: CASSLGQPSSYNEQFF
j_call: TRBJ2-7; v_call: TRBV7-2; d_call: .; clone_size: many; cdr3_nt: TGTGCCAGCAGCGCCCGACTCGTTTACTCCTACGAGCAGTACTTC; cdr3_aa: CASSARLVYSYEQYF
j_call: TRBJ1-4; v_call: TRBV7-2; d_call: .; clone_size: many; cdr3_nt: TGTGCCAGCAGCTTCGGATCAACTAATGAAAAACTGTTTTTT; cdr3_aa: CASSFGSTNEKLFF
j_call: TRBJ1-5; v_call: TRBV7-9; d_call: TRBD1; clone_size: many; cdr3_nt: TGTGCCAGCAGCCAGGGGGTGGATCAGCCCCAGCATTTT; cdr3_aa: CASSQGVDQPQHF